The entry below describes one T cell receptor beta chain. Antigen specificity is unknown. Each donor was nominally healthy when sampled (though unrecorded immune exposures were likely). This specimen comes from a study of cytomegalovirus exposure and HLA in healthy donors. A multiplex PCR was run with 60 Vbeta primers and 13 Jbeta primers. TCRdb's copy holds only in-frame clones and misses some; the assay was immunoSEQ multiplex PCR. Altogether tens of thousands of clones are present, around three quarters being singletons, with the ten largest covering around 16%. The germline V gene has CDR1 MNHEY and CDR2 SVGAGI. J was trimmed by 5 bases and V by 4 bases; bases with no gene match: 9. The CDR3 totals 15 residues. The study's findings and limits: CMV serostatus was the sole immune exposure information available. TCR sequences were mostly rare, though some public TCRs occurred in many donors. The authors listed 164 TCR beta chains as cytomegalovirus-associated.

The TCR was taken from a woman aged 45-59 years in good health and CMV-seropositive. The sequenced sample was PBMCs. The chain joins TRBV6-5 to TRBJ1-1, with 8 positions matching TRBD1. This CDR3 reads CASSFSTGGDTEAFF. In DNA, the CDR3 is TGTGCCAGCAGTTTTAGTACAGGGGGGGATACTGAAGCTTTCTTT.